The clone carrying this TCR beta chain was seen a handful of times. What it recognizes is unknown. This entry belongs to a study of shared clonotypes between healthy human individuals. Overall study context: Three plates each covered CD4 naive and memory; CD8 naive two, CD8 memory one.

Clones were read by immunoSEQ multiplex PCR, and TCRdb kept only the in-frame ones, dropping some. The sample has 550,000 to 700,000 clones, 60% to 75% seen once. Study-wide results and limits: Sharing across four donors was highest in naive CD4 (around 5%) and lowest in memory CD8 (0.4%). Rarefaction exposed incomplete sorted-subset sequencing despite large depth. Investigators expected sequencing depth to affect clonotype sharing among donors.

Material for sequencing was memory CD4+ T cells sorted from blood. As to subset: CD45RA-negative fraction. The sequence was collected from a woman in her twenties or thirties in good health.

The CDR3 protein is CASSRLAGGDEQYF. The CDR3 nucleotides are TGTGCCAGCAGTCGACTAGCGGGGGGAGACGAGCAGTACTTC. This chain joins TRBV6-6 and TRBJ2-7; 13 bases align to TRBD2. This CDR3 is built from 14 residues. V shed 5 bases, J shed 5 bases, and the junction held 3 bases outside the gene matches. Germline loops: CDR1 MNHNY, CDR2 SVGAGI (reference sequence).